This T cell receptor (beta chain) was retrieved from a study of shared clonotypes between healthy human individuals. Study results and limitations: The four-donor shared clonotypes exceeded non-shared clonotypes in generation probability, with non-shared ones scoring lower.

To note about this clone: Its antigen is undetermined.

The study ran the assay at deep level. Measured with immunoSEQ multiplex PCR; TCRdb has only the in-frame clones, and not every one. This table has about 2.1 million clones, just over 90% appearing once. CD8 cells classed as naive were CD45RO-negative and positively selected for CCR7, excluding terminally differentiated effector memory CD45RA+ cells. There were no recent acute infections or vaccinations among the donors, who were healthy HIV-negative adults. The germline gives CDR1 MNHEY, CDR2 SMNVEV (reference sequence). This CDR3 is built from 16 residues. J gave up 4 bases and V 5 bases, and 10 bases lay outside the gene matches.

The TCR comes from a man aged 18 to 35 in good health. Some clones in this sample may be carry-over from other donors' samples. This sequence joins TRBV27 and TRBJ2-2; 7 bases map to TRBD1. The sequenced sample consisted of naive CD8+ T cells from PBMCs. CDR3 coding DNA: TGTGCCAGCAGTCCTGGGGACGACAGGGTCACCGGGGAGCTGTTTTTT. Residues: CASSPGDDRVTGELFF.